These 9 T cell receptor beta chains were sequenced from one sample in a study of blood T cell repertoires in COVID-19. Clones were read by immunoSEQ multiplex PCR, and TCRdb kept only the in-frame ones, dropping some. This sample has approximately 69,000 clones, with about 84% found just once. Sequences were obtained from peripheral blood. The receptors here all came from an older woman with acute or convalescent COVID-19.

This chain connects TRBV5-1 to TRBJ2-1, with 9 bases fitting TRBD2. The germline V gene has CDR1 SGHRS and CDR2 YFSETQ. The junction had 12 bases not matched to a gene; V was cut back by 2 bases and J by 6 bases. This CDR3 comprises 17 residues. As DNA, the CDR3 is TGCGCCAGCAGCTTCGATCTTTCTAGCGGGGTATCCAATGAGCAGTTCTTC. Protein: CASSFDLSSGVSNEQFF.

The chain employs TRBV5-1 and TRBJ2-7, with 8 bases lining up with TRBD1. CDR3 length: 16 residues. V shed 1 base, J shed 2 bases, and the junction held 8 bases outside the gene matches. In germline, CDR1 is SGHRS, CDR2 YFSETQ. CDR3 loop: CASSLYRDRKTYEQYF. The CDR3 DNA sequence: TGCGCCAGCAGCTTGTATAGGGACAGGAAAACCTACGAGCAGTACTTC.

This rearrangement joins TRBV7-6 to TRBJ2-3, with 9 bases lining up with TRBD1. Per the germline V gene, CDR1 is SGHVS and CDR2 is FNYEAQ. The CDR3 spans 15 residues. V shed 2 bases, J shed 1 base, and the junction held 1 base outside the gene matches. The DNA of the CDR3 is TGTGCCAGCAGCTTACGGGACAGGGGCACAGATACGCAGTATTTT. Translation: CASSLRDRGTDTQYF.

The CDR3 nucleotides read TGTGCCAGCAGTCCCCTTTTAGGAAACACCATATATTTT. Its translation is CASSPLLGNTIYF. This chain connects TRBV7-9 to TRBJ1-3; no firm D call. Germline V gene data show CDR1 as SEHNR and CDR2 as FQNEAQ (reference sequence). The ends were cut back, 6 bases at V and 4 bases at J, with 10 bases in the middle. The CDR3 has 13 residues. The complete variable domain, with remaining parts taken from reference TRBV7-9 and TRBJ1-3, reads DTGVSQNPRHKITKRGQNVTFRCDPISEHNRLYWYRQTLGQGPEFLTYFQNEAQLEKSRLLSDRFSAERPKGSFSTLEIQRTEQGDSAMYLCASSPLLGNTIYFGEGSWLTVV.

This sequence joins TRBV6-4 and TRBJ2-7; D might be TRBD2 (6 bases). The CDR3 loop spans 16 amino acids. In germline, CDR1 is MRHNA, CDR2 SNTAGT. Between the trimmed V and J ends, which lost 6 bases and 2 bases, there was a span of 20 bases. CDR3 sequence (DNA): TGTGCCAGCAGGAGGAGGGAAAAAACTGGGGCCTACGAGCAGTACTTC. As protein: CASRRREKTGAYEQYF.

The CDR3 DNA is TGTGCCAGCAGAAGACAGGGTTTTTCGGTGCGACGGAGCCAAGAGACCCAGTACTTC. This gives the protein CASRRQGFSVRRSQETQYF. The V gene is TRBV11-2, the J gene TRBJ2-5; 7 nucleotides align to TRBD1. The germline gives CDR1 SGHAT, CDR2 FQNNGV. The CDR3 spans 19 residues. Losses at the gene ends were 6 bases for V and 1 base for J; bases not matched to a gene: 20. Combining the CDR3 with reference TRBV11-2 and TRBJ2-5 gives the whole variable domain EAGVAQSPRYKIIEKRQSVAFWCNPISGHATLYWYQQILGQGPKLLIQFQNNGVVDDSQLPKDRFSAERLKGVDSTLKIQPAKLEDSAVYLCASRRQGFSVRRSQETQYFGPGTRLLVL.

In its sample, this clone was seen a few times. The rearrangement links TRBV7-2 to TRBJ1-2; D might be TRBD1 (5 bases). This CDR3 has 15 amino acids. Germline-derived CDR1 and CDR2 are SGHTA and FQGNSA. V gave up 6 bases and J gave up 0 bases, with 14 bases separating them. The CDR3 sequence: CASRPPGSSNYGYTF. For the CDR3, the DNA is TGTGCCAGCAGACCGCCAGGGTCCTCTAACTATGGCTACACCTTC.

The V gene is TRBV5-1, the J gene TRBJ2-5; 8 bases match TRBD1. There are 15 residues in the CDR3. Germline loops: CDR1 SGHRS, CDR2 YFSETQ. V lost 5 bases to trimming and J lost 4 bases; unmatched junction nucleotides: 10. The CDR3 protein is CASRTTGAPSETQYF. The CDR3 DNA reads as TGCGCCAGCAGGACGACAGGGGCTCCTTCAGAGACCCAGTACTTC. The variable domain in full, with the rest retrieved from reference TRBV5-1 and TRBJ2-5, is KAGVTQTPRYLIKTRGQQVTLSCSPISGHRSVSWYQQTPGQGLQFLFEYFSETQRNKGNFPGRFSGRQFSNSRSEMNVSTLELGDSALYLCASRTTGAPSETQYFGPGTRLLVL.

CDR3 sequence reads: CASTRGAEAFF. CDR3 in DNA: TGTGCCAGCACCAGGGGGGCTGAAGCTTTCTTT. The chain carries TRBV6-5 and TRBJ1-1; TRBD1 aligns across 7 bases. Germline CDR1 MNHEY, CDR2 SVGAGI. Losses at the gene ends were 7 bases for V and 6 bases for J; bases not matched to a gene: 2. The CDR3 contains 11 residues.